This TCR beta chain derives from a study of blood T cell repertoires in COVID-19. Study-wide context: The United States, Italy and Spain supplied acute and convalescent COVID-19 samples. Nucleic acid was either cDNA or gDNA, and it came from T cells, B-cell-depleted T cells, or PBMCs.

The authors' processing: Using reference gene primer amplification, nucleated cell counts were estimated. Clones were read by immunoSEQ multiplex PCR, and TCRdb kept only the in-frame ones, dropping some. D and trimming were read from the DNA, whereas the V and J calls and clone size are those reported in that table. The sample lists about 160,000 clones, over 80% occurring once. Only one count was recorded for this clone. Germline lookup yields CDR1 SGDLS and CDR2 YYNGEE. Trimming stripped 1 base from V and 2 bases from J, with 10 bases between. The CDR3 loop spans 14 amino acids. Sequencing used peripheral blood. The V call is TRBV9, the J call TRBJ2-7; D may be TRBD1 (7 bases). This clonotype was sampled from a woman in her 50s with acute or convalescent COVID-19. The CDR3 DNA reads as TGTGCCAGCAGCGTACAGGGGGGCCCCTACGAGCAGTACTTC. This codes for CASSVQGGPYEQYF.